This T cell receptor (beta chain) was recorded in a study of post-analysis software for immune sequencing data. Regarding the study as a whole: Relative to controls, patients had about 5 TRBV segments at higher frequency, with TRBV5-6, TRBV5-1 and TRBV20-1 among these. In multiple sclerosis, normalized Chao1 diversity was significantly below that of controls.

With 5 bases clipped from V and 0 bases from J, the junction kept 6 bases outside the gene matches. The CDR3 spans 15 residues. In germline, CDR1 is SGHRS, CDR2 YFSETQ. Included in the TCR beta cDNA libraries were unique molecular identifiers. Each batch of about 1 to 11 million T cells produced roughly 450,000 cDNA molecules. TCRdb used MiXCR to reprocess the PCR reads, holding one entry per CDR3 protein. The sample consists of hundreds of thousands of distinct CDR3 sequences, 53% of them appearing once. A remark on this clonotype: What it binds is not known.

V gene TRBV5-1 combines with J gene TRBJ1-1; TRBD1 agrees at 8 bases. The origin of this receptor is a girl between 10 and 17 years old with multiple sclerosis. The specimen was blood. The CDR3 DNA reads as TGCGCCAGCAGTCCAGGGGGCCCTTTGAACACTGAAGCTTTCTTT. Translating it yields CASSPGGPLNTEAFF.